This record covers a single TCR beta chain. Its specificity is not known. This sample is part of a study of multiple sclerosis patients with progressive multifocal leukoencephalopathy. Findings and caveats of the study: No common TRBV or TRBJ usage or pairing appeared at PML. Lower normalized Shannon entropy suggested reduced TRB diversity in most PML patients.

Time point given: time of PML onset. Every listed patient previously received interferon beta; all PML patients were women. Looked up from germline, CDR1 is MRHNA and CDR2 is SNTAGT. Losses at the gene ends were 0 bases for V and 4 bases for J; bases not matched to a gene: 4. CDR3 length: 15 amino acids. The assay was run at survey level. Repertoires were generated with immunoSEQ multiplex PCR, while TCRdb's copy carries only in-frame clones and drops some. This sample has 30,000 to 35,000 clones, with roughly 87% found just once. The V gene is TRBV6-4, the J gene TRBJ2-3; 7 bases agree with TRBD1. This material consisted of PBMCs, taken from a patient treated with natalizumab. This TCR was recovered from a human donor with progressive multifocal leukoencephalopathy. The CDR3 coding sequence is TGTGCCAGCAGTGACTCGAAGCAGGGGGCAGATACGCAGTATTTT. Translated: CASSDSKQGADTQYF.